This T cell receptor (beta chain) was sequenced for a study of blood T cell repertoires in COVID-19. Germline CDR1 and CDR2: MNHEY and SMNVEV (reference sequence). This CDR3 has 14 residues. V lost 4 bases, J lost 4 bases, and 2 bases stayed unmatched. The repertoire was sequenced with immunoSEQ multiplex PCR; TCRdb's copy has only in-frame clones and lacks some. The sample holds about 210,000 clones; 82% are singletons and the top ten take roughly 12%. This sequence was found in a woman between 40 and 50 years old with acute or convalescent COVID-19. Sequenced material: peripheral blood. The chain combines TRBV27 with TRBJ2-7; TRBD2 agrees at 12 bases. CDR3 residues: CASSSGTSGYEQYF. The CDR3 DNA follows: TGTGCCAGCAGTTCCGGGACTAGCGGGTACGAGCAGTACTTC.